This entry lists 9 T cell receptor beta chains sequenced from one sample in a study of T-cell memory formation after mild COVID-19. TCRdb re-called the 5' RACE reads through MiXCR, storing one row per CDR3 protein. This table holds over 350,000 distinct CDR3 sequences, around a sixth found once. Sequencing used PBMCs or a T cell subset sorted from them (not recorded which). The receptors originated from a man younger than 30 who had mild COVID-19 (a few samples of this study predate the infection). Cell type and time point are not known.

This clonotype was seen a handful of times. The chain carries TRBV7-2 and TRBJ2-1, with D maybe TRBD2 (6 bases). V lost 1 base, J lost 12 bases, and 10 bases lay in between. Looked up from germline, CDR1 is SGHTA and CDR2 is FQGNSA. The CDR3 is made up of 12 amino acids. In DNA, the CDR3 is TGTGCCAGCAGCTTAGAGGAGGGAGGGCAGTTCTTC. Protein sequence: CASSLEEGGQFF.

This chain joins TRBV6-4 and TRBJ2-2, with TRBD2 identical over 12 bases. This CDR3 has 17 residues. Germline V gene sequence: CDR1 MRHNA, CDR2 SNTAGT. V was clipped by 9 bases and J by 5 bases; unmatched bases: 13. DNA for the CDR3: TGTGCCAGACCCCCTAGCGGGGGGGCCGGTAAGACCGGGGAGCTGTTTTTT. This translates into CARPPSGGAGKTGELFF.

This clonotype was observed a handful of times. The rearrangement joins TRBV20-1 to TRBJ2-6, with a tentative D call TRBD2 (6 bases). Germline V gives CDR1 DFQATT, CDR2 SNEGSKA (reference sequence). Between the trimmed V and J ends, which lost 5 bases and 0 bases, there was a span of 17 bases. CDR3 length: 17 residues. The DNA for the CDR3 is TGCAGTGCTCCCTCCGGGACTGTTAGCTCTGGGGCCAACGTCCTGACTTTC. Residues: CSAPSGTVSSGANVLTF.

The chain uses TRBV9 and TRBJ2-5; a weak D match, TRBD2 (7 bases). Germline CDR1 SGDLS, CDR2 YYNGEE. V shed 1 base and J shed 4 bases, with 14 bases lying between them. This CDR3 comprises 15 residues. CDR3 residues: CASSVSGGSLETQYF. For the CDR3, the DNA is TGTGCCAGCAGCGTATCGGGGGGCTCTCTAGAGACCCAGTACTTC.

The chain couples TRBV18 to TRBJ2-7, with 7 bases identical to TRBD2. The CDR3 totals 14 residues. Trimming cost V 6 bases and J 3 bases; bases outside gene matches: 8. Germline-derived CDR1 and CDR2 are KGHSH and LQKENI. This chain's CDR3 is CASSHTTSDYEQYV. CDR3 coding DNA: TGTGCCAGCTCGCACACCACTAGCGACTACGAGCAGTACGTC.

The CDR3 DNA follows: TGCAGTGCTAGTGGAGAGGAGGGGAAAAGCAATCAGCCCCAGCATTTT. Its translation is CSASGEEGKSNQPQHF. This chain joins TRBV20-1 and TRBJ1-5; D might be TRBD1 (5 bases). CDR3 length: 16 residues. The germline V gene has CDR1 DFQATT and CDR2 SNEGSKA (reference sequence). V gave up 3 bases and J gave up 1 base, with 16 bases separating them.

This rearrangement joins TRBV9 to TRBJ1-1, with D perhaps TRBD1 (5 bases). The ends were cut back, 4 bases at V and 6 bases at J, with 25 bases in the middle. This CDR3 contains 17 residues. Germline V lookup: CDR1 SGDLS, CDR2 YYNGEE. The CDR3 nucleotides are TGTGCCAGCAGCTACGCACTGGACGGCAGGGCCTCGGCTGAAGCTTTCTTT. This gives the protein CASSYALDGRASAEAFF.

This chain uses TRBV20-1 with TRBJ2-1; 9 positions match TRBD2. The V and J ends lost 3 bases and 6 bases, in that order; junction bases with no gene match: 6. This CDR3 has 14 amino acids. In germline, CDR1 is DFQATT, CDR2 SNEGSKA (reference sequence). In DNA form, the CDR3 reads TGCAGTGCTAGCCCTGGCGGGGGGGCCAATGAGCAGTTCTTC. This codes for CSASPGGGANEQFF.

This clonotype was observed a few times. This rearrangement joins TRBV28 to TRBJ1-5; possibly TRBD1 for D (5 bases). The CDR3 contains 16 residues. Trimming pared 7 bases from V and 3 bases from J, leaving 19 bases between. The germline CDR1 and CDR2 sequences are MDHEN and SYDVKM. The CDR3 here is CASIWGRAGANQPQHF. The CDR3 DNA reads TGTGCCAGCATTTGGGGCAGGGCCGGGGCCAATCAGCCCCAGCATTTT.